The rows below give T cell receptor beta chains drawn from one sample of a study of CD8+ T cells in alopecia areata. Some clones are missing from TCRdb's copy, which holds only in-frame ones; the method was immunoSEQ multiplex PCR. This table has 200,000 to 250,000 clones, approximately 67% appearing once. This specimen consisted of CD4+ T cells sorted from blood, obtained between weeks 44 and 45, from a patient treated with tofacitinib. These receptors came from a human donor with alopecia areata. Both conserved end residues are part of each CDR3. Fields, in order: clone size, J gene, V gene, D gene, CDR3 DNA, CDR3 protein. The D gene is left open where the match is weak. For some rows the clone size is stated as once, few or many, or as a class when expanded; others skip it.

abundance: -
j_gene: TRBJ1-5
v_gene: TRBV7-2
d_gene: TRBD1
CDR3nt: TGTGCCAGCAGCTTAGAGGGCAGGGGGGATCAGCCCCAGCATTTT
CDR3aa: CASSLEGRGDQPQHF

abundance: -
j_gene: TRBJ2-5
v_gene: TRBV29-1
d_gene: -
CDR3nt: TGCAGCGTAAAACCCAGGGACTCCCAAGAGACCCAGTACTTC
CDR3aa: CSVKPRDSQETQYF

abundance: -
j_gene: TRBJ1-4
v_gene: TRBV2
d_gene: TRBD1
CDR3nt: TGTGCCAGCAGTGAACCACAGGGGGTTAATGAAAAACTGTTTTTT
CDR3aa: CASSEPQGVNEKLFF

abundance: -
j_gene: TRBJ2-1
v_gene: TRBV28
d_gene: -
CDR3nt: TGTGCCAGCAAAAGGGGATACAATGAGCAGTTCTTC
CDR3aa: CASKRGYNEQFF

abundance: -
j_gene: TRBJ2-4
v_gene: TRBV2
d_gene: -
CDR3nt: TGTGCCAGCAGTGAGGGCGGCATTCAGTACTTC
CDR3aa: CASSEGGIQYF

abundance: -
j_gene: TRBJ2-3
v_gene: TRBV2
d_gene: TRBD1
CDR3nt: TGTGCCAGCAGAGGACAGGGACCCACAGATACGCAGTATTTT
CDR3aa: CASRGQGPTDTQYF

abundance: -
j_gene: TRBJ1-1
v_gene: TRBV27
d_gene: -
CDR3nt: TGTGCCAGCAGTTTTGGCAGGGATGCTGAAGCTTTCTTT
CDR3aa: CASSFGRDAEAFF

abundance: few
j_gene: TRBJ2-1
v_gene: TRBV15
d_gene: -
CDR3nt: TGTGCCACCAGCAGAGATCCATTTTCGGGGGAGCAGTTCTTC
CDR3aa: CATSRDPFSGEQFF

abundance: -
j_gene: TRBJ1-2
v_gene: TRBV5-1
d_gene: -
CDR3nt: TGCGCCAGCAGCTTGGAACAGGGTGGCTATGGCTACACCTTC
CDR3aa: CASSLEQGGYGYTF

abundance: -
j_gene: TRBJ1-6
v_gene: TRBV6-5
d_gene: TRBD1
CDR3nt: TGTGCCAGCAGCCCGGACAGGGGTAGTTCACCCCTCCACTTT
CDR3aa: CASSPDRGSSPLHF

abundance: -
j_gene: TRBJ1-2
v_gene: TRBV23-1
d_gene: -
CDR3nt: TGCGCCAGCAGTCAATCGGGCCGGAACCATAACTATGGCTACACCTTC
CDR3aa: CASSQSGRNHNYGYTF

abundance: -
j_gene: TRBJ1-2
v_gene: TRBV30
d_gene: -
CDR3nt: TGTGCCTGGAGTGTACTGGCAGGGAAGGGCTACACCTTC
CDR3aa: CAWSVLAGKGYTF

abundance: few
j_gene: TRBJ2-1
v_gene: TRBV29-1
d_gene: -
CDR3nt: TGCAGCGTTGGCAACGGGGGAACATACAATGAGCAGTTCTTC
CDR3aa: CSVGNGGTYNEQFF

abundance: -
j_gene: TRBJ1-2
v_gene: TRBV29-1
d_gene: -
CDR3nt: TGCAGCGTTTTCTCCGGGACGGATTCTTATGGCTACACCTTC
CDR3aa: CSVFSGTDSYGYTF

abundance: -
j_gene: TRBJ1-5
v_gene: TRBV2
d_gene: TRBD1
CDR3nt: TGTGCCAGCGTCGACGGGACAGGGCAGCCCCAGCATTTT
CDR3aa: CASVDGTGQPQHF

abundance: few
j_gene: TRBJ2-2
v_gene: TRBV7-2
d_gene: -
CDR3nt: TGTGCCAGCAGCTTACGCTCGAACACCGGGGAGCTGTTTTTT
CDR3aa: CASSLRSNTGELFF

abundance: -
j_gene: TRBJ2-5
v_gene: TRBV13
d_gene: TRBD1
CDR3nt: TGTGCCAGCAGCTCCACCCACGGGACAGGGGGTCGAACCCAGTACTTC
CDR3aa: CASSSTHGTGGRTQYF

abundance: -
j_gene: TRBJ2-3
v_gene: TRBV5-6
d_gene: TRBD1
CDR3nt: TGTGCCAGCAGCTTCTACCGGGACAGGGCAAGCACAGATACGCAGTATTTT
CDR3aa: CASSFYRDRASTDTQYF

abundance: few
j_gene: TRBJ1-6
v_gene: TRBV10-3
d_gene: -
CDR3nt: TGTGCCATCAGTGAGGCCAGGGTGGATTCACCCCTCCACTTT
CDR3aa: CAISEARVDSPLHF

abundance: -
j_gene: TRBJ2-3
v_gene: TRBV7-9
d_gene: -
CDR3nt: TGTGCCAGCAGCACCCCAGGAGTAGGTACGCAGTATTTT
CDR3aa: CASSTPGVGTQYF

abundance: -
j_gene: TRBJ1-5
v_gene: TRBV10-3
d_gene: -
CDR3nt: TGTGCCATCAGTGTAGGGGACAATAGCAATCAGCCCCAGCATTTT
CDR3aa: CAISVGDNSNQPQHF

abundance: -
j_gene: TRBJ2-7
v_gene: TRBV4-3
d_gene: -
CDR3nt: TGCGCCAGCAGCCAAGGGTTCGGCGGCGAGCAGTACTTC
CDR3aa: CASSQGFGGEQYF

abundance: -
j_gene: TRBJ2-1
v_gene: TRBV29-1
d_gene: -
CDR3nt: TGCAGCGTCTGGGGGGGCAGGGGATACAATGAGCAGTTCTTC
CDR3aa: CSVWGGRGYNEQFF

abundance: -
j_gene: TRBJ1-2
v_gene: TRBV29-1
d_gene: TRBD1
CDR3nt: TGCAGCGTTCGGGACAGGGTGTATGGCTACACCTTC
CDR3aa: CSVRDRVYGYTF

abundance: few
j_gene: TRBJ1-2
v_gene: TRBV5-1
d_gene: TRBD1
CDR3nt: TGCGCCAGCAGCCTAAGATCGACAGGGGAGAATGGCTACACCTTC
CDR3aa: CASSLRSTGENGYTF

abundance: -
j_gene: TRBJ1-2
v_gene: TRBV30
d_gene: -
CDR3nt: TGTGCCTGGACCCCCCGGGTCTATGGCTACACCTTC
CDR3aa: CAWTPRVYGYTF

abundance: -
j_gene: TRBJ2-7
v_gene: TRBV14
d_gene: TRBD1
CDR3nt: TGTACCAGCAGTCGGGACAGGGGCGGCGAGCAGTACTTC
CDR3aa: CTSSRDRGGEQYF

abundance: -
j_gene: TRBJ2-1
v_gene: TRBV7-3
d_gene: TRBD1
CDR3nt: TGTGCCAGCAGCTTAAAGAGGTGGGGGACAGTCAACGACAATGAGCAGTTCTTC
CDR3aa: CASSLKRWGTVNDNEQFF

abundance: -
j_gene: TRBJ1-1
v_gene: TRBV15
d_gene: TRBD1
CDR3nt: TGTGCCACCAGTAAAGACAGGGAGTCTTTCTTT
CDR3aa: CATSKDRESFF

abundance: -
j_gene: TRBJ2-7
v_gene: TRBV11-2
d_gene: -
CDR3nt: TGTGCCAGCAGCTTAGCGGGGGAGCAGTACTTC
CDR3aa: CASSLAGEQYF

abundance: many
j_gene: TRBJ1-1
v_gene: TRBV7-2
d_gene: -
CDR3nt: TGTGCCAGCAGCTTATTTAGTACAGGGAACACTGAAGCTTTCTTT
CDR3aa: CASSLFSTGNTEAFF

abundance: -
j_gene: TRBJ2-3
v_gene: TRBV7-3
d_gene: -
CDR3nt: TGTGCCAGCAGCTTAGGGACTCCAACAGATACGCAGTATTTT
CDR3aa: CASSLGTPTDTQYF